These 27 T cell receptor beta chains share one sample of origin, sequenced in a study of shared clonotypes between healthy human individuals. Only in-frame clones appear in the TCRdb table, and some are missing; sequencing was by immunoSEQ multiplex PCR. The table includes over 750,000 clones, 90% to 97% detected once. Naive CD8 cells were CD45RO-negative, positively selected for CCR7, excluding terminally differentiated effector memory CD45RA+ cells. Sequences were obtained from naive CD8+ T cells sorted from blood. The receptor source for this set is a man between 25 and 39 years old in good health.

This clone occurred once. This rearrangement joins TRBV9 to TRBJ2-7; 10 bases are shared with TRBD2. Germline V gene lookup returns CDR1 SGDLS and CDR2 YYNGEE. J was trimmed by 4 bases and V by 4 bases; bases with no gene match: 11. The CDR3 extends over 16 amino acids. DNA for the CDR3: TGTGCCAGCAGCCCAGGGACTAGCGAGAATATGTACGAGCAGTACTTC. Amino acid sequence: CASSPGTSENMYEQYF. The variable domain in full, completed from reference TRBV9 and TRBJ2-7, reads DSGVTQTPKHLITATGQRVTLRCSPRSGDLSVYWYQQSLDQGLQFLIQYYNGEERAKGNILERFSAQQFPDLHSELNLSSLELGDSALYFCASSPGTSENMYEQYFGPGTRLTVT.

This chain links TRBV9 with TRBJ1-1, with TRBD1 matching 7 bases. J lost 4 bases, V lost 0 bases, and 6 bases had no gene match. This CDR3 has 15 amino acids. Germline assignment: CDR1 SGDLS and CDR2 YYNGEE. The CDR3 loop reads CASSVEAGGATEAFF. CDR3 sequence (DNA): TGTGCCAGCAGCGTAGAGGCAGGGGGGGCCACTGAAGCTTTCTTT.

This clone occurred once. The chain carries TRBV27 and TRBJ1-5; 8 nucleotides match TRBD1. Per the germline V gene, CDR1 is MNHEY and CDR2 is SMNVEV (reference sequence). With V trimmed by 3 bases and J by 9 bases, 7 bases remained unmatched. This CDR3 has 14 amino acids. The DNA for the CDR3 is TGTGCCAGCAGTTTTGGGACAGGCGAGTGGCCCCAGCATTTT. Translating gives CASSFGTGEWPQHF.

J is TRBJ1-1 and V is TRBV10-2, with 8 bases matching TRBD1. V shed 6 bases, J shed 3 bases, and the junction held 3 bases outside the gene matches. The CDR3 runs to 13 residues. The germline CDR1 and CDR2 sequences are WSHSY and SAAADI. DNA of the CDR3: TGCGCCAGCAGCACAGGGGGGCACACTGAAGCTTTCTTT. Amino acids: CASSTGGHTEAFF.

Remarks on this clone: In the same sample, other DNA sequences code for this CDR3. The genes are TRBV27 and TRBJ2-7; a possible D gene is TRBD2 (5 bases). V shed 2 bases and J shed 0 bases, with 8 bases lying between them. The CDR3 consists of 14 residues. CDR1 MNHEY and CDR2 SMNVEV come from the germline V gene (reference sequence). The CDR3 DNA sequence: TGTGCCAGCAGTTTAGGGAGAGACTCCTACGAGCAGTACTTC. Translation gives CASSLGRDSYEQYF.

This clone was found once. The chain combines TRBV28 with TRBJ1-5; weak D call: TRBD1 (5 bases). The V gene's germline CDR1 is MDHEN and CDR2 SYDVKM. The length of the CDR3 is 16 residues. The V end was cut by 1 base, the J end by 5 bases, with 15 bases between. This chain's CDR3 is CASSLSTERFDQPQHF. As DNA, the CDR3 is TGTGCCAGCAGTTTATCGACAGAACGTTTCGATCAGCCCCAGCATTTT.

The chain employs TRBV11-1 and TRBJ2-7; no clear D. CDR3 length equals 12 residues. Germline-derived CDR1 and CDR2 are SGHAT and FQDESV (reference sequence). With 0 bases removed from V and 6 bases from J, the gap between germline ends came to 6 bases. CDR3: CASSLAGIEQYF. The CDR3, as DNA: TGTGCCAGCAGCTTAGCAGGGATCGAGCAGTACTTC.

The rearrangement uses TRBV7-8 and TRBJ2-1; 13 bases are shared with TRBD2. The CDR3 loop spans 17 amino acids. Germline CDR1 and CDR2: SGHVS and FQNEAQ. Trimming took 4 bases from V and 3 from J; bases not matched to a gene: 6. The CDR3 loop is CASSSGLAGVGYNEQFF. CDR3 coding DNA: TGTGCCAGCAGCTCAGGACTAGCGGGAGTGGGCTACAATGAGCAGTTCTTC.

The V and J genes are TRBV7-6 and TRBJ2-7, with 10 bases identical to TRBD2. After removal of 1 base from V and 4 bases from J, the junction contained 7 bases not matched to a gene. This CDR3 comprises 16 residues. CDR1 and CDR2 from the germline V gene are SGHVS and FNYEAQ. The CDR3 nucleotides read TGTGCCAGCAGCTTAGGGAGCGGGAGGGCTTTGTACGAGCAGTACTTC. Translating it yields CASSLGSGRALYEQYF.

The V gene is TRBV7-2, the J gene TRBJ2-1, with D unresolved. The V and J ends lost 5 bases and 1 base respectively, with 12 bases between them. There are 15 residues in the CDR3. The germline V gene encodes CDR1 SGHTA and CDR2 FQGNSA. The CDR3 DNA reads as TGTGCCAGCAGCGAAGGTCCTGCATCCTACAATGAGCAGTTCTTC. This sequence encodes CASSEGPASYNEQFF. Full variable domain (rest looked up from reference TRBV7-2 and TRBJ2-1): GAGVSQSPSNKVTEKGKDVELRCDPISGHTALYWYRQSLGQGLEFLIYFQGNSAPDKSGLPSDRFSAERTGGSVSTLTIQRTQQEDSAVYLCASSEGPASYNEQFFGPGTRLTVL.

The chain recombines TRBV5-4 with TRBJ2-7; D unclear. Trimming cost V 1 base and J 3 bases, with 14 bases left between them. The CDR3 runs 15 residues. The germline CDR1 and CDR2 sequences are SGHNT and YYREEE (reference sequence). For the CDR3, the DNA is TGTGCCAGCAGCTTGTTCTATACCTGGGTCTACGAGCAGTACTTC. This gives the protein CASSLFYTWVYEQYF. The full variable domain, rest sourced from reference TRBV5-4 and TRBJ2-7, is ETGVTQSPTHLIKTRGQQVTLRCSSQSGHNTVSWYQQALGQGPQFIFQYYREEENGRGNFPPRFSGLQFPNYSSELNVNALELDDSALYLCASSLFYTWVYEQYFGPGTRLTVT.

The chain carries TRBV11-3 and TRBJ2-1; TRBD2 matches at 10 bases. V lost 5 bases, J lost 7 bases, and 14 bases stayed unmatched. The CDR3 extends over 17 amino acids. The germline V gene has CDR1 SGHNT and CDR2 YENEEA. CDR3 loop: CASSSQTSGRAINEQFF. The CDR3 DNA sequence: TGTGCCAGCAGCAGTCAGACGAGCGGGAGGGCTATAAATGAGCAGTTCTTC.

CDR3 sequence reads: CASSLSGTGLSWNEQFF. CDR3 bases: TGTGCCAGCTCGCTCTCCGGGACAGGGTTATCATGGAATGAGCAGTTCTTC. The V and J genes are TRBV18 and TRBJ2-1, with 9 nucleotides matching TRBD1. Trimming cost V 6 bases and J 7 bases; bases outside gene matches: 16. The CDR3 is made up of 17 amino acids. Germline V CDR1 and CDR2: KGHSH, LQKENI. The variable domain in full, with the rest retrieved from reference TRBV18 and TRBJ2-1, is NAGVMQNPRHLVRRRGQEARLRCSPMKGHSHVYWYRQLPEEGLKFMVYLQKENIIDESGMPKERFSAEFPKEGPSILRIQQVVRGDSAAYFCASSLSGTGLSWNEQFFGPGTRLTVL.

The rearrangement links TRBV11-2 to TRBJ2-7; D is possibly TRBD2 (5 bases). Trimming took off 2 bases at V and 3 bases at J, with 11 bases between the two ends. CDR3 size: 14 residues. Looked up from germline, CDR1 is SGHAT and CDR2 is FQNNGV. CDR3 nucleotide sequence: TGTGCCAGCAGCTTAATGCCCAGCGGCTACGAGCAGTACTTC. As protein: CASSLMPSGYEQYF.

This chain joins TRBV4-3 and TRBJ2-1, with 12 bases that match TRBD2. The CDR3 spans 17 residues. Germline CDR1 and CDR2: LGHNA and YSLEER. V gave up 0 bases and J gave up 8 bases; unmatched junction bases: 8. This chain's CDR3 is CASSQDWATSGRHEQFF. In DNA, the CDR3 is TGCGCCAGCAGCCAAGATTGGGCGACTAGCGGGAGACATGAGCAGTTCTTC.

The CDR3 is CASSSDSDGWTQYF. The CDR3 nucleotides read TGTGCCAGCAGTTCTGACAGTGATGGATGGACCCAGTACTTC. The chain employs TRBV2 and TRBJ2-5, with D possibly matching TRBD1 (5 bases). Germline-derived CDR1 and CDR2 are SNHLY and FYNNEI. With 5 bases removed from V and 7 bases from J, the gap between germline ends came to 17 bases. The CDR3 covers 14 residues. Combining the CDR3 with reference TRBV2 and TRBJ2-5 gives the whole variable domain EPEVTQTPSHQVTQMGQEVILRCVPISNHLYFYWYRQILGQKVEFLVSFYNNEISEKSEIFDDQFSVERPDGSNFTLKIRSTKLEDSAMYFCASSSDSDGWTQYFGPGTRLLVL.

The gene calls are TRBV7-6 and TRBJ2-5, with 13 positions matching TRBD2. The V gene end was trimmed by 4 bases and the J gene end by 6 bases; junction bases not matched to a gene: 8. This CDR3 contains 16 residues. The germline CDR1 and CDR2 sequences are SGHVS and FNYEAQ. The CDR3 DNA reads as TGTGCCAGCAGCTCCGGGACTAGCGGGGCGGCGAAGACCCAGTACTTC. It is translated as CASSSGTSGAAKTQYF. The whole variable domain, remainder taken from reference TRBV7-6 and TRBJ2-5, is GAGVSQSPRYKVTKRGQDVALRCDPISGHVSLYWYRQALGQGPEFLTYFNYEAQQDKSGLPNDRFSAERPEGSISTLTIQRTEQRDSAMYRCASSSGTSGAAKTQYFGPGTRLLVL.

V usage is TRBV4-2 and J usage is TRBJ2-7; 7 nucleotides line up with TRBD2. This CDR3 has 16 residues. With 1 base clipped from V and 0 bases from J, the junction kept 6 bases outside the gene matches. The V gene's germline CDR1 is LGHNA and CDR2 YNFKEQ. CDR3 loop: CASSQVPGTTSYEQYF. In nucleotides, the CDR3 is TGTGCCAGCAGCCAAGTCCCCGGGACTACCTCCTACGAGCAGTACTTC.

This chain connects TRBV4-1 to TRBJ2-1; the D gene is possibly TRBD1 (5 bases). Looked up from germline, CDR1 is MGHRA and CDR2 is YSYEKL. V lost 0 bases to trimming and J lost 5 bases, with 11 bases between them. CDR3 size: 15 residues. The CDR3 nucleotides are TGCGCCAGCAGCCAAGATTGGACACCAGACAATGAGCAGTTCTTC. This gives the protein CASSQDWTPDNEQFF.

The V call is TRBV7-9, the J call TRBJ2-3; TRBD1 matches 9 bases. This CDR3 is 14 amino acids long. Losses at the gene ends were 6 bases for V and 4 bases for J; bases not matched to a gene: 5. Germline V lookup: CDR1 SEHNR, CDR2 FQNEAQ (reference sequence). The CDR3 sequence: CASRDRGLPDTQYF. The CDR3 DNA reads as TGTGCCAGCAGAGACAGGGGGTTGCCAGATACGCAGTATTTT.

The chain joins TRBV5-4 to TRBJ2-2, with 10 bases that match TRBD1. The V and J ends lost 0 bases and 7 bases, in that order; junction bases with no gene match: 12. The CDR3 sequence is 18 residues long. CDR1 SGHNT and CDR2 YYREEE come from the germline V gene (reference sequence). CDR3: CASSLGAGTGEKGGELFF. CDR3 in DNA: TGTGCCAGCAGCTTGGGGGCCGGGACAGGGGAGAAGGGCGGGGAGCTGTTTTTT.

As DNA, the CDR3 is TGTGCCAGCAGCTTTTTATCAGGGGATGGCTACACCTTC. Its protein product is CASSFLSGDGYTF. The chain has TRBV11-3 and TRBJ1-2; possible D gene TRBD1, 6 bases. The V gene lost 3 bases and the J gene lost 6 bases, with 11 bases spanning the gap. The CDR3 extends over 13 amino acids. Germline CDR1 SGHNT, CDR2 YENEEA.

CDR3 nucleotides: TGTGCCAGCAGTGATATAGAGGGGGGATACGAGCAGTACTTC. It codes for CASSDIEGGYEQYF. The chain recombines TRBV2 with TRBJ2-7, with D perhaps TRBD1 or TRBD2 (6 bases each). This CDR3 has 14 amino acids. Germline CDR1 SNHLY, CDR2 FYNNEI. Between the trimmed V and J ends, which lost 3 bases and 4 bases, there was a span of 13 bases.

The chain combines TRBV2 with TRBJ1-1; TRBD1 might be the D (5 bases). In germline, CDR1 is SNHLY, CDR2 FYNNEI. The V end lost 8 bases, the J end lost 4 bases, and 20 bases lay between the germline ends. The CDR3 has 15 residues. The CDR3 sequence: CASVLLPGSGTEAFF. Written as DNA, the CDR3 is TGTGCCAGCGTACTCCTGCCAGGGAGTGGCACTGAAGCTTTCTTT.

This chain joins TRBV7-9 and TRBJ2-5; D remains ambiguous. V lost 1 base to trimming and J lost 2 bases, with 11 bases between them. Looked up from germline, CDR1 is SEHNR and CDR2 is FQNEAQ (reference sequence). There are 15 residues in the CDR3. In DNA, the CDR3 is TGTGCCAGCAGCTTAGATTACGGCCCACAAGAGACCCAGTACTTC. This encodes CASSLDYGPQETQYF.

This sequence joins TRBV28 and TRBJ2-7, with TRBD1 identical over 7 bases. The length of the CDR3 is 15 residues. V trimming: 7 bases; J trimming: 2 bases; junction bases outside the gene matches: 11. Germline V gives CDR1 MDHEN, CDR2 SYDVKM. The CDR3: CASTRPGGSAYEQYF. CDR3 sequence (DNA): TGTGCCAGCACAAGACCAGGGGGAAGTGCCTACGAGCAGTACTTC.

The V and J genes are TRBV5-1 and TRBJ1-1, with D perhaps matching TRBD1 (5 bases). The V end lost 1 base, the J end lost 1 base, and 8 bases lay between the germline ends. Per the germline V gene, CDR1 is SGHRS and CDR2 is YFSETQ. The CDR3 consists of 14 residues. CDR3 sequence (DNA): TGCGCCAGCAGCTTGTACGGGGGGAACACTGAAGCTTTCTTT. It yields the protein CASSLYGGNTEAFF.